Each of the 3 T cell receptor beta chains below was sequenced from the same sample in a study of T-cell memory formation after mild COVID-19. TCRdb redid the calling of the 5' RACE reads with MiXCR, one entry per CDR3 protein. The table shows under 300,000 distinct CDR3 sequences, with 16% occurring only once. What was sequenced was PBMCs or a T cell subset sorted from them (not recorded which). The receptors here all came from a man aged 18 to 30 who had mild COVID-19 (a few samples of this study predate the infection). Cell type and time point are not known.

The genes are TRBV2 and TRBJ1-4; D is perhaps TRBD1 (6 bases). The CDR3 is 15 residues long. Germline assignment: CDR1 SNHLY and CDR2 FYNNEI. V lost 7 bases and J lost 5, with 17 bases in between. For the CDR3, the DNA is TGTGCCAGCACTGCTTCCGGACAGATCAATGAAAAACTGTTTTTT. It specifies CASTASGQINEKLFF. The complete variable domain, with remaining parts taken from reference TRBV2 and TRBJ1-4, reads EPEVTQTPSHQVTQMGQEVILRCVPISNHLYFYWYRQILGQKVEFLVSFYNNEISEKSEIFDDQFSVERPDGSNFTLKIRSTKLEDSAMYFCASTASGQINEKLFFGSGTQLSVL.

This clonotype has a handful of counts. The chain uses TRBV9 and TRBJ2-5; TRBD2 might be the D (5 bases). The CDR3 spans 13 residues. V lost 3 bases to trimming and J lost 2 bases, with 8 bases between them. Germline V lookup: CDR1 SGDLS, CDR2 YYNGEE. CDR3 loop: CASSGTQQETQYF. In DNA, the CDR3 is TGTGCCAGCAGCGGGACTCAACAAGAGACCCAGTACTTC.

This clonotype occurred many times. The gene calls are TRBV7-2 and TRBJ2-7; D remains ambiguous. Between the trimmed V and J ends, which lost 3 bases and 2 bases, there was a span of 8 bases. CDR3 size: 13 residues. Germline CDR1 and CDR2: SGHTA and FQGNSA. Here the CDR3 reads CASSFTTAYEQYV. Written as DNA, the CDR3 is TGTGCCAGCAGCTTCACCACAGCCTACGAGCAGTACGTC.